This T cell receptor (beta chain) comes out of a study of T cells expressing NK-cell markers. The overall study: It was from sorted CD3+CD56+NKG2C+, CD3+CD56+NKG2C- and CD3+CD56-NKG2C+ T cells that TCR beta repertoires came. Eight donors were sequenced, seven testing HCMV-seropositive and one testing seronegative.

The length of the CDR3 is 14 residues. Per germline, CDR1 MDHEN and CDR2 SYDVKM. Following a re-call of the 5' RACE reads, TCRdb has one entry per CDR3 protein and lacks DNA. The sample includes a few hundred thousand distinct CDR3 sequences. The origin of this receptor is a man aged 18 to 69 in good health. This chain joins TRBV28 and TRBJ2-1; the D gene TCRdb calls, TRBD2, cannot be checked with no DNA. Sequenced material: blood T cells: a sorted CD56 or NKG2C T cell subset, CD4+ or CD8+ T cells, or bulk PBMC T cells (not recorded which). This chain's CDR3 is CASSLSLASGGKFF.